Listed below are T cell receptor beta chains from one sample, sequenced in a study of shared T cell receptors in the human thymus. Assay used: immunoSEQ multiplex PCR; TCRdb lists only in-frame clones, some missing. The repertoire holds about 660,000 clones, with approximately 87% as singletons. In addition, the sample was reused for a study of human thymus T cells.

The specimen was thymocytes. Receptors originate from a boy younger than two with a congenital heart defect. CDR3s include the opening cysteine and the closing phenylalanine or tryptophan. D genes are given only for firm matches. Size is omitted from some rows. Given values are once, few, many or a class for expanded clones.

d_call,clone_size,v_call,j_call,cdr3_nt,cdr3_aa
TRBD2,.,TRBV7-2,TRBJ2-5,TGTGCCAGCAGCTCTCTAGCGGGGGGAGCGGCCCAGTACTTC,CASSSLAGGAAQYF
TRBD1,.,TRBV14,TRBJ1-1,TGTGCCAGCAGCCAAGCCCAGGGGGCAAAGGCTTTCTTT,CASSQAQGAKAFF
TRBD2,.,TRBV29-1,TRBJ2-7,TGCAGCGTTACTAGCGGATCATCCTACGAGCAGTACTTC,CSVTSGSSYEQYF
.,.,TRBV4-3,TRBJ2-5,TGCGCCAGCAGCCAAGACCCAGCGGGCCAACAAGAGACCCAGTACTTC,CASSQDPAGQQETQYF
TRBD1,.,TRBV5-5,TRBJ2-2,TGTGCCAGCAGCTTGACAGGGGGCTCCGTCGACACCGGGGAGCTGTTTTTT,CASSLTGGSVDTGELFF
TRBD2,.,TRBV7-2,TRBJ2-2,TGTGCCAGCAGCTCAGGACTAGCGGGAGTGGTACCGAACACCGGGGAGCTGTTTTTT,CASSSGLAGVVPNTGELFF
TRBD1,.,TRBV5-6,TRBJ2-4,TGTGCCAGCAGCCAGGACAGGCCGGGGTCCAAAAACATTCAGTACTTC,CASSQDRPGSKNIQYF
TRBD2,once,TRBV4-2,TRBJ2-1,TGTGCCAGCAGCCAGGCCGGGACTAGGGGTGGGGAGCAGTTCTTC,CASSQAGTRGGEQFF
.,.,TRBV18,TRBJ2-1,TGTGCCAGCTCCCCGTTTCGAGTAGGGAGCAATGAGCAGTTCTTC,CASSPFRVGSNEQFF
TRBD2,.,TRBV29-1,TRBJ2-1,TGCAGCGCTCGTCACGGGACTAGCGGGAGGACTTACAATGAGCAGTTCTTC,CSARHGTSGRTYNEQFF
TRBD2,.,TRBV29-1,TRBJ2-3,TGCAGCGTTGAAGATGGACTAGCGGGGAGCACAGATACGCAGTATTTT,CSVEDGLAGSTDTQYF
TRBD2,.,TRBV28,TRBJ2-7,TGTGCCAGCAGTTTGCTAGCGGGTGCGTCCGAGCAGTACTTC,CASSLLAGASEQYF
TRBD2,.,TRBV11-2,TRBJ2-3,TGTGCCAGCAGCACTAGCGGGAGGAGTGGAGATACGCAGTATTTT,CASSTSGRSGDTQYF
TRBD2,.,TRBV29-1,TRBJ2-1,TGCAGCGTTGATCGAGGGAGGGCTTGGTGGAATGAGCAGTTCTTC,CSVDRGRAWWNEQFF
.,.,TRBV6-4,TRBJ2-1,TGTGCCAGCAGAGGGGCTTACAATGAGCAGTTCTTC,CASRGAYNEQFF
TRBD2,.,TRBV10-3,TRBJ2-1,TGTGCCATCAGTGAGTCCGGGACTAGCGGGAGGGGTTGCAATGAGCAGTTCTTC,CAISESGTSGRGCNEQFF
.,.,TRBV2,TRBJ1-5,TGTGCCAGCAGTGAGGACAGACATCAGCCCCAGCATTTT,CASSEDRHQPQHF
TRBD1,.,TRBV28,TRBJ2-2,TGTGCCAGCAGTCCGACAGGGTACGACACCGGGGAGCTGTTTTTT,CASSPTGYDTGELFF
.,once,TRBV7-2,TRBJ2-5,TGTGCCAGCAGCTTCCTCCCTCAGGCAGGGCAGTACTTC,CASSFLPQAGQYF
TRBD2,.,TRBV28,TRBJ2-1,TGTGCCAGCAGTCGGCGGGAGCGCGACAATGAGCAGTTCTTC,CASSRRERDNEQFF
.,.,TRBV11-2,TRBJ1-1,TGTGCCAGCAGCCAGAGAACAGAAAACACTGAAGCTTTCTTT,CASSQRTENTEAFF
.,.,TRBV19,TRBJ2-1,TGTGCCAGTAGTATTGGGAGTAGCTCCTACAATGAGCAGTTCTTC,CASSIGSSSYNEQFF
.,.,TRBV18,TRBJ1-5,TGTGCCAGCTCACCGAGCAAGGAGACCAATCAGCCCCAGCATTTT,CASSPSKETNQPQHF
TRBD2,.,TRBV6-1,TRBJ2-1,TGTGCCAGCAGTGAAGGGCGGACTAGCGGGAGGGCCGTAGACAATGAGCAGTTCTTC,CASSEGRTSGRAVDNEQFF
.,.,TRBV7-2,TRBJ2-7,TGTGCCAGCAGCTTAGGATGGAAGGGGTCCTACGAGCAGTACTTC,CASSLGWKGSYEQYF
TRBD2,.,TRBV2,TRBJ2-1,TGTGCCAGCAGTGAAGCGGGACTAGCTAGGTACGATGAGCAGTTCTTC,CASSEAGLARYDEQFF
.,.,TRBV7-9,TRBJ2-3,TGTGCCAGCAGGCAGGGTTGGCGGACCACAGATACGCAGTATTTT,CASRQGWRTTDTQYF
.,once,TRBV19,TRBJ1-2,TGTGCCAGTAGTCTTATCTGGACAGAGTTAAACTATGGCTACACCTTC,CASSLIWTELNYGYTF
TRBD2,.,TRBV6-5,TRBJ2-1,TGTGCCAGCAGGGGAGGGATTAGCGGGAAACATGAGCAGTTCTTC,CASRGGISGKHEQFF
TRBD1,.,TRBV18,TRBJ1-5,TGTGCCAGCTCACCCTTCTGGGACAGGGACCCCAAGCCCCAGCATTTT,CASSPFWDRDPKPQHF
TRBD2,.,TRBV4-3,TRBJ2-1,TGCGCCAGCAGCCAAGATTGGAAGCGGGATGGAAATGAGCAGTTCTTC,CASSQDWKRDGNEQFF
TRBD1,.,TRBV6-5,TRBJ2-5,TGTGCCAGCAGGCAGGGGGACAGGGAGTACTTC,CASRQGDREYF
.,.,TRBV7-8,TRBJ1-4,TGTGCCAGCAGCCACTACCCGGGGGAAAAACTGTTTTTT,CASSHYPGEKLFF
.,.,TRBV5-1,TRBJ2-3,TGCGCCAGCCGCATCACAGAGCGGTTCACAGATACGCAGTATTTT,CASRITERFTDTQYF
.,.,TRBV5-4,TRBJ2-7,TGTGCCAGCAGCCTCAACTCGGGACACCCCTACGAGCAGTACTTC,CASSLNSGHPYEQYF
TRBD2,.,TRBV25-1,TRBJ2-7,TGTGCCAGCAGCCTCGGGGGGGCTGCGGGATTCCTTTGGTACTTC,CASSLGGAAGFLWYF
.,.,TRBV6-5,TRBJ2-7,TGTGCCAGCAGTCCTTTTATGCGGAACGAGCAGTACTTC,CASSPFMRNEQYF
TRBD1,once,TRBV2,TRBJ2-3,TGTGCCAGCAGGGGGGCAGGGGGAGATACGCAGTATTTT,CASRGAGGDTQYF
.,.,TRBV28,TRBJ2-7,TGTGCCAGCAGTCCCCCTAGCCCTTACGAGCAGTACTTC,CASSPPSPYEQYF
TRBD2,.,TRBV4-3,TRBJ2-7,TGCGCCAGCAGCCAAGATCGAAGCGGGAGGGCCGCCTACGAGCAGTACTTC,CASSQDRSGRAAYEQYF
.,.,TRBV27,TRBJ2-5,TGTGCCAGCAGTTTGTCCTATGCGGGCGGCCCTCAAGAGACCCAGTACTTC,CASSLSYAGGPQETQYF
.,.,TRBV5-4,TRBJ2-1,TGTGCCAGCAGCTTGCGTCAGGAGCGGAGGTCCAATGAGCAGTTCTTC,CASSLRQERRSNEQFF